This T cell receptor beta chain was observed in a study of T-cell memory formation after mild COVID-19. Trimming stripped 4 bases from V and 0 bases from J, with 13 bases between. Per the germline V gene, CDR1 is SGHKS and CDR2 is YYEKEE (reference sequence). This CDR3 region has 15 residues. MiXCR, applied by TCRdb to the 5' RACE reads, yields one record per CDR3 protein. The sample includes approximately 180,000 distinct CDR3 sequences, roughly 17% of them seen just once. V usage is TRBV5-5 and J usage is TRBJ1-2; D perhaps matches TRBD1 (6 bases). The sequenced material came from PBMCs or a T cell subset sorted from them (not recorded which). The TCR originated in an adult woman who had mild COVID-19 (a few samples of this study predate the infection). Cell type and time point are not known. DNA for the CDR3: TGTGCCAGCAGCCCCCAGGGGAGAGCTAACTATGGCTACACCTTC. As protein: CASSPQGRANYGYTF.